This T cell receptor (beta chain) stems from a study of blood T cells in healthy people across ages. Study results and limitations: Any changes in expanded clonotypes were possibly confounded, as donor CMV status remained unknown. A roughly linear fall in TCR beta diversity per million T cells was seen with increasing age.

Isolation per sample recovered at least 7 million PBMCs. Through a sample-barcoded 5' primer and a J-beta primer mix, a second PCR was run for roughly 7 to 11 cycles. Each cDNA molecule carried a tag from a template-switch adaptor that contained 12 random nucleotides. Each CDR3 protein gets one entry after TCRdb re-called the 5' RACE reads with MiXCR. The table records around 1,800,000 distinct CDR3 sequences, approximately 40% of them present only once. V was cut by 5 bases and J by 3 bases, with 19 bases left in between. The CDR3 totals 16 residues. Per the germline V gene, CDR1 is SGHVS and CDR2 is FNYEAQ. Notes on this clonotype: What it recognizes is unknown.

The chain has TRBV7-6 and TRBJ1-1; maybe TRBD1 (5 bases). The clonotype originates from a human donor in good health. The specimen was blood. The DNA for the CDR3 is TGTGCCAGCAGCACTAATCCGGGGACCAAGTACACTGAAGCTTTCTTT. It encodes CASSTNPGTKYTEAFF.